The next 32 T cell receptor beta chains were all read from a single sample in a study of blood T cell repertoires in COVID-19. The protocol was immunoSEQ multiplex PCR, while the TCRdb copy is restricted to in-frame clones and leaves out a portion. The data show 140,000 to 150,000 clones, 80% to 90% seen once. Sample: peripheral blood. The receptors derive from a man in his sixties with active or convalescent COVID-19.

This chain connects TRBV15 to TRBJ1-2; D ambiguous. The V end lost 5 bases, the J end lost 0 bases, and 7 bases lay between the germline ends. The germline CDR1 and CDR2 sequences are LNHNV and YYDKDF (reference sequence). The CDR3 loop spans 13 amino acids. CDR3: CATSRDTNYGYTF. DNA of the CDR3: TGTGCCACCAGCCGGGATACTAACTATGGCTACACCTTC.

The rearrangement joins TRBV28 to TRBJ1-2; 8 nucleotides line up with TRBD1. V shed 4 bases, J shed 5 bases, and the junction held 12 bases outside the gene matches. Germline loops: CDR1 MDHEN, CDR2 SYDVKM. CDR3 length: 16 residues. CDR3 nucleotides: TGTGCCAGCAGTTCTCCCGGGACAGGCGGTTTATATGGCTACACCTTC. Amino acids: CASSSPGTGGLYGYTF.

The J gene is TRBJ1-1, the V gene TRBV30, with D uncertain. The germline gives CDR1 GTSNPN, CDR2 SVGIG (reference sequence). The CDR3 is 14 residues long. V was pared by 2 bases and J by 6 bases, with 16 bases between. The CDR3 DNA reads TGTGCCTGGAGTTTACCAGGCTTTAGAGCTGAAGCTTTCTTT. Translated: CAWSLPGFRAEAFF.

This clone was seen just once. This rearrangement joins TRBV5-1 to TRBJ1-3; D is uncertain. Germline-derived CDR1 and CDR2 are SGHRS and YFSETQ. The length of the CDR3 is 15 residues. V lost 0 bases to trimming and J lost 0 bases, with 7 bases between them. CDR3 protein: CASSLGPSSGNTIYF. CDR3 bases: TGCGCCAGCAGCTTGGGGCCTAGCTCTGGAAACACCATATATTTT.

J is TRBJ2-1 and V is TRBV4-1; 9 nucleotides align to TRBD2. The CDR3 contains 16 residues. Germline lookup yields CDR1 MGHRA and CDR2 YSYEKL. Trimming at V came to 1 base and at J to 7 bases, leaving 8 bases not matched to a gene. CDR3 loop: CASSQAGAGGKNEQFF. The CDR3 DNA follows: TGCGCCAGCAGCCAAGCCGGGGCGGGAGGGAAGAATGAGCAGTTCTTC.

V and J are TRBV6-5 and TRBJ1-5; 7 nucleotides agree with TRBD1. Germline V gene lookup returns CDR1 MNHEY and CDR2 SVGAGI. The CDR3 length is 15 residues. The junction had 11 bases not matched to a gene; V was cut back by 6 bases and J by 6 bases. The CDR3 nucleotides are TGTGCCAGCAGCCAGGGGACAGTTGCTACTCAGCCCCAGCATTTT. Protein product: CASSQGTVATQPQHF.

DNA for the CDR3: TGCGCCAGCAGCCAAGAGGGCCCATCTGGTGAAAAACTGTTTTTT. This sequence encodes CASSQEGPSGEKLFF. The chain couples TRBV4-3 to TRBJ1-4; D ambiguous. This CDR3 is built from 15 residues. Germline loops: CDR1 LGHNA, CDR2 YSLEER. The ends were cut back, 0 bases at V and 7 bases at J, with 12 bases in the middle.

The DNA of the CDR3 is TGTGCCAGCAGCAACCAAACCGGGACAGGGGGTCAAGAGACCCAGTACTTC. Translating gives CASSNQTGTGGQETQYF. The chain combines TRBV5-4 with TRBJ2-5, with 11 bases matching TRBD1. The germline V gene encodes CDR1 SGHNT and CDR2 YYREEE (reference sequence). This CDR3 has 17 amino acids. The ends lost 4 bases at V and 2 bases at J; junction bases unmatched: 10.

The chain carries TRBV6-2 or TRBV6-3 and TRBJ1-2; D ambiguous. This CDR3 contains 11 residues. Trimming removed 5 bases from V and 7 bases from J, with 8 bases in between. The germline V gene has CDR1 MNHEY and CDR2 SVGEGT. The DNA for the CDR3 is TGTGCCAGCAGTCCCCGTCTTGGCTACACCTTC. Protein sequence: CASSPRLGYTF.

The V and J genes are TRBV28 and TRBJ2-6, with a weak D call TRBD2 (5 bases). There are 15 residues in the CDR3. Germline values: CDR1 MDHEN, CDR2 SYDVKM. V was trimmed by 6 bases and J by 2 bases, leaving 11 bases between them. DNA for the CDR3: TGTGCCAGCAGGTCCTCGGGGACTGGGGCCAACGTCCTGACTTTC. It translates to CASRSSGTGANVLTF.

This sequence joins TRBV2 and TRBJ2-1; 9 bases align to TRBD1. This CDR3 has 16 residues. The ends lost 6 bases at V and 7 bases at J; junction bases unmatched: 13. Germline V CDR1 and CDR2: SNHLY, FYNNEI. CDR3 region: CASSRTGTGFRNEQFF. The DNA for the CDR3 is TGTGCCAGCAGCCGTACCGGGACAGGGTTTAGGAATGAGCAGTTCTTC.

A note on this clone: Other DNA sequences in the same sample also yield this CDR3. The J gene is TRBJ1-2, the V gene TRBV6-5, with 7 bases aligning to TRBD1. V was clipped by 6 bases and J by 3 bases; unmatched bases: 4. This CDR3 has 13 residues. Germline V gene data show CDR1 as MNHEY and CDR2 as SVGAGI. Written as DNA, the CDR3 is TGTGCCAGCAGCCCCGGGACAGACTATGGCTACACCTTC. Translating gives CASSPGTDYGYTF.

The chain carries TRBV30 and TRBJ2-4; D unclear. V was shortened by 2 bases and J by 8 bases, with 10 bases between the two germline ends. The CDR3 is 12 residues long. Germline lookup yields CDR1 GTSNPN and CDR2 SVGIG (reference sequence). Here the CDR3 reads CAWSRGQDIQYF. In nucleotides, the CDR3 is TGTGCCTGGAGTAGAGGTCAAGACATTCAGTACTTC.

The chain uses TRBV7-2 and TRBJ2-3; D is possibly TRBD2 (6 bases). The CDR3 contains 14 residues. Germline V CDR1 and CDR2: SGHTA, FQGNSA. The V end lost 1 base, the J end lost 6 bases, and 11 bases lay between the germline ends. CDR3 in amino acids: CASSLEGRGDTQYF. For the CDR3, the DNA is TGTGCCAGCAGCTTAGAGGGTCGGGGGGATACGCAGTATTTT.

The chain combines TRBV30 with TRBJ1-6, with D possibly TRBD1 on 5 matching bases. V was cut by 3 bases and J by 8 bases, with 11 bases left in between. Germline V CDR1 and CDR2: GTSNPN, SVGIG (reference sequence). This CDR3 comprises 13 residues. CDR3 sequence (DNA): TGTGCCTGGAGCGAAGGGGCTTATTCACCCCTCCACTTT. Translated: CAWSEGAYSPLHF.

The chain carries TRBV6-2 or TRBV6-3 and TRBJ1-6; D unclear. CDR3 length: 15 residues. The V end was cut by 6 bases, the J end by 13 bases, with 22 bases between. Germline-derived CDR1 and CDR2 are MNHEY and SVGEGT. The CDR3 DNA reads TGTGCCAGCAGCTCCCAACTACCTGGACTGTGGCCCCTCCACTTT. Its translation: CASSSQLPGLWPLHF.

This chain connects TRBV4-1 to TRBJ1-2; 10 positions match TRBD1. This CDR3 spans 15 amino acids. CDR1 MGHRA and CDR2 YSYEKL come from the germline V gene. The V segment lost 2 bases and the J segment 7 bases; nucleotides outside the gene matches: 7. The CDR3 loop reads CASSQPRTGGGGYTF. The DNA of the CDR3 is TGCGCCAGCAGCCAACCCAGGACAGGGGGTGGTGGCTACACCTTC.

V usage is TRBV12-5 and J usage is TRBJ2-1; 8 nucleotides line up with TRBD2. Germline V gene lookup returns CDR1 LGHNT and CDR2 FRNRAP. This CDR3 spans 13 amino acids. V gave up 4 bases and J gave up 5 bases; unmatched junction bases: 1. CDR3 protein: CASGSGGNNEQFF. CDR3 sequence (DNA): TGTGCTAGTGGTTCGGGAGGGAACAATGAGCAGTTCTTC.

CDR3 DNA sequence: TGTGCCAGCAGTTCCCAGGGTGCAACTAATGAAAAACTGTTTTTT. It is translated as CASSSQGATNEKLFF. This sequence joins TRBV27 and TRBJ1-4, with D perhaps matching TRBD1 (5 bases). CDR3 length: 15 residues. Trimming left V 4 bases short and J 0 bases short, with 9 bases between. CDR1 and CDR2 (germline): MNHEY, SMNVEV (reference sequence).

V gene TRBV29-1 combines with J gene TRBJ2-3; perhaps TRBD2 as D (5 bases). The CDR3 covers 12 residues. Per the germline V gene, CDR1 is SQVTM and CDR2 is ANQGSEA. The germline V and J ends were trimmed by 7 bases and 1 base, with 9 bases remaining between them. The CDR3 reads CSGWRGTDTQYF. The CDR3, as DNA: TGCAGCGGCTGGCGGGGCACAGATACGCAGTATTTT.

The rearrangement uses TRBV6-6 and TRBJ1-1; tentatively, D is TRBD1 (6 bases). The V gene lost 7 bases and the J gene lost 7 bases, with 19 bases spanning the gap. CDR3 length: 14 residues. From germline, CDR1 is MNHNY and CDR2 SVGAGI (reference sequence). This CDR3 is CASTRPSGQSEAFF. For the CDR3, the DNA is TGTGCCAGCACCAGACCCTCCGGACAGAGTGAAGCTTTCTTT.

The genes are TRBV5-1 and TRBJ2-1, with D maybe TRBD1 (5 bases). Trimming stripped 1 base from V and 2 bases from J, with 10 bases between. The CDR3 loop spans 15 amino acids. Looked up from germline, CDR1 is SGHRS and CDR2 is YFSETQ. In DNA form, the CDR3 reads TGCGCCAGCAGCTTGAACCCAGGGACCTACAATGAGCAGTTCTTC. Amino acids: CASSLNPGTYNEQFF.

The table lists this clone with a count of one. The chain uses TRBV4-3 and TRBJ2-5, with TRBD2 matching 10 bases. Germline V lookup: CDR1 LGHNA, CDR2 YSLEER. The CDR3 is made up of 16 amino acids. V lost 4 bases and J lost 5; bases outside the gene matches: 10. CDR3 coding DNA: TGCGCCAGCAGCCCGGCTAGCGGGAGAGGGTGGGAGACCCAGTACTTC. Its protein is CASSPASGRGWETQYF.

DNA of the CDR3: TGTGCCAGCAGCAGACTAGCGGTGAACACCGGGGAGCTGTTTTTT. As protein: CASSRLAVNTGELFF. The chain uses TRBV2 and TRBJ2-2; 9 nucleotides align to TRBD2. CDR3 length: 15 amino acids. Per germline, CDR1 SNHLY and CDR2 FYNNEI. With V trimmed by 6 bases and J by 1 base, 3 bases remained unmatched.

The chain links TRBV7-2 to TRBJ2-7; the match to TRBD2 covers 8 bases. This CDR3 region has 15 residues. CDR1 SGHTA and CDR2 FQGNSA come from the germline V gene. Trimming cost V 1 base and J 1 base; bases outside gene matches: 3. The CDR3 sequence is CASSLGKRGSYEQYF. In DNA, the CDR3 is TGTGCCAGCAGCTTAGGAAAGCGGGGGTCCTACGAGCAGTACTTC.

This sequence joins TRBV6-6 and TRBJ2-7, with 8 positions matching TRBD2. The germline CDR1 and CDR2 sequences are MNHNY and SVGAGI (reference sequence). V shed 6 bases, J shed 2 bases, and the junction held 9 bases outside the gene matches. The CDR3 runs 15 residues. CDR3 in amino acids: CASRVTSGLTYEQYF. The CDR3 DNA is TGTGCCAGCAGGGTAACTAGCGGCTTGACCTACGAGCAGTACTTC.

The CDR3 spells CASSLYLGTAYGYTF. The CDR3 DNA is TGTGCCAGCAGTTTATACTTAGGGACAGCCTATGGCTACACCTTC. J is TRBJ1-2 and V is TRBV28, with 7 bases aligning to TRBD1. Germline lookup yields CDR1 MDHEN and CDR2 SYDVKM. This CDR3 contains 15 residues. V lost 1 base to trimming and J lost 4 bases; unmatched junction nucleotides: 6.

Remarks on this clone: This specimen includes other DNA sequences encoding the same CDR3. This chain joins TRBV9 and TRBJ2-1; TRBD2 aligns across 9 bases. V lost 2 bases, J lost 0 bases, and 0 bases stayed unmatched. CDR1 is SGDLS and CDR2 is YYNGEE in the germline V gene. The CDR3 has 15 residues. CDR3 DNA sequence: TGTGCCAGCAGCGTTAGCGGGAGCTCCTACAATGAGCAGTTCTTC. It specifies CASSVSGSSYNEQFF.

The genes are TRBV3-1 (or the pseudogene TRBV3-2) and TRBJ2-3, with 13 nucleotides matching TRBD2. V shed 1 base, J shed 2 bases, and the junction held 3 bases outside the gene matches. Germline lookup yields CDR1 LGHDT and CDR2 YNNKEL (reference sequence). The CDR3 totals 17 residues. The CDR3 coding sequence is TGTGCCAGCAGCCAAGCGACTAGCGGGGGGTTCACAGATACGCAGTATTTT. Translation gives CASSQATSGGFTDTQYF.

J is TRBJ1-2 and V is TRBV27; a weak D match, TRBD1 (6 bases). Per the germline V gene, CDR1 is MNHEY and CDR2 is SMNVEV (reference sequence). The CDR3 contains 15 residues. Trimming removed 6 bases from V and 7 bases from J, with 21 bases in between. The CDR3 region has the DNA TGTGCCAGCAGATTAGGGGCGACAGGTGGGCCTGGCTACACCTTC. It yields the protein CASRLGATGGPGYTF.

This chain uses TRBV4-2 with TRBJ2-1, with unresolved D. The germline V and J ends were trimmed by 1 base and 10 bases, with 20 bases remaining between them. CDR1 LGHNA and CDR2 YNFKEQ come from the germline V gene. CDR3 length: 16 residues. CDR3 loop: CASSQGRGSPNREQFF. CDR3 coding DNA: TGTGCCAGCAGCCAAGGTCGTGGTAGCCCCAATAGGGAGCAGTTCTTC.

This clone was recorded only once. V is TRBV4-1 and J is TRBJ1-4; 7 positions agree with TRBD1. In germline, CDR1 is MGHRA, CDR2 YSYEKL. Trimming took 2 bases from V and 0 from J; bases not matched to a gene: 6. The CDR3 consists of 17 residues. CDR3 DNA: TGCGCCAGCAGCCAAATAGGGGGCTGGGCAACTAATGAAAAACTGTTTTTT. Amino acid sequence: CASSQIGGWATNEKLFF.